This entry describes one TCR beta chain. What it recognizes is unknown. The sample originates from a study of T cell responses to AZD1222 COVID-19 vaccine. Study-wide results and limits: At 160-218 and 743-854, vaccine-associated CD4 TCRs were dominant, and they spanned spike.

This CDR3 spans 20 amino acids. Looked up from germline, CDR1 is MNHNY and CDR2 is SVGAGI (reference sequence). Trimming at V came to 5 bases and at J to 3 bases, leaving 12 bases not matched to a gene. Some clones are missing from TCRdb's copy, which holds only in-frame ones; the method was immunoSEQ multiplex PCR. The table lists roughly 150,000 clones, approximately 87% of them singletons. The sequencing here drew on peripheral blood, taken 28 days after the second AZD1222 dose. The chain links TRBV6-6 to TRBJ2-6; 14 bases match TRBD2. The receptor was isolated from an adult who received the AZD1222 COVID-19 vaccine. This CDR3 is CASSRGGTSGRIGGANVLTF. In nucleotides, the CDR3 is TGTGCCAGCAGTCGGGGGGGGACTAGCGGGAGAATTGGTGGGGCCAACGTCCTGACTTTC.